By sample share, the clone carrying this T cell receptor beta chain is large. The data are from a study of spatial heterogeneity in lung cancer. Study-wide context: Beta-chain sequences consistently outnumbered alpha-chain sequences in detection.

The time point was: sample taken at primary tumor resection. Frozen PBMC, nontumor lung or tumor provided whole RNA, which was sequenced unsorted. The donor group consisted of over 60 patients who had untreated, early-stage non-small cell lung cancer. TCRdb recomputed calls from the 5' RACE reads with MiXCR, one row per CDR3 protein. The sample records about 1,100 distinct CDR3 sequences, 6% to 7% being singletons. The input for sequencing was normal lung tissue next to the tumor, taken at surgery. This sequence originates from a male donor with early-stage non-small cell lung cancer.

The CDR3 bases are TGTGCCAGCATCCCAGCAGATACGCAGTATTTT. Translation: CASIPADTQYF. This sequence joins TRBV2 and TRBJ2-3; unclear D gene. The CDR3 is 11 residues long. Germline V CDR1 and CDR2: SNHLY, FYNNEI. V lost 7 bases and J lost 4, with 6 bases in between.